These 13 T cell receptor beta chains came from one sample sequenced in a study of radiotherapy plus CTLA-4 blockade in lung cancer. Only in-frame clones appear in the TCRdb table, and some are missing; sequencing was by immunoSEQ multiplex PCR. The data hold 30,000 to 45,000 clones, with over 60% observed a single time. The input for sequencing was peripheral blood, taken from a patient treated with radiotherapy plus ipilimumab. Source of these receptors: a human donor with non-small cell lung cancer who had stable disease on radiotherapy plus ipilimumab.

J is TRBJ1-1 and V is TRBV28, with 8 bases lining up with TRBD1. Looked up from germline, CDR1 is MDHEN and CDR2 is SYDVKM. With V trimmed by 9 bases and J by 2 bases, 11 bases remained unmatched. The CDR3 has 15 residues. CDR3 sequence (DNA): TGTGCCAGTTCAGAACAGACAGGGGTAAACACTGAAGCTTTCTTT. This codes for CASSEQTGVNTEAFF.

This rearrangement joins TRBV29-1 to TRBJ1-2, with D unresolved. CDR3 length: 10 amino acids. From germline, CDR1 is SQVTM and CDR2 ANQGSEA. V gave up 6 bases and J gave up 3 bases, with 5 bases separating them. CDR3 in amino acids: CSVLDYGYTF. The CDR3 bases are TGCAGCGTACTGGACTATGGCTACACCTTC.

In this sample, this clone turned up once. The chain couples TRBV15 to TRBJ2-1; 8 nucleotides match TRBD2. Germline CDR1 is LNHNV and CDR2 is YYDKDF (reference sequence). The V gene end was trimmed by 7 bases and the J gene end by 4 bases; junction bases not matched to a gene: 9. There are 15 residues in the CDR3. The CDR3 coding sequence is TGTGCCACCATGGAGCGGGGGAGAGTATACAATGAGCAGTTCTTC. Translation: CATMERGRVYNEQFF.

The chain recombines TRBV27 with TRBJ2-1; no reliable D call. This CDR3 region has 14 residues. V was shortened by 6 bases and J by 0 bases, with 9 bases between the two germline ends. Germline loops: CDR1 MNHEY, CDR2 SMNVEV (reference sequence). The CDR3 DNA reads TGTGCCAGCAGAAGCGTCTACTCCTACAATGAGCAGTTCTTC. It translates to CASRSVYSYNEQFF.

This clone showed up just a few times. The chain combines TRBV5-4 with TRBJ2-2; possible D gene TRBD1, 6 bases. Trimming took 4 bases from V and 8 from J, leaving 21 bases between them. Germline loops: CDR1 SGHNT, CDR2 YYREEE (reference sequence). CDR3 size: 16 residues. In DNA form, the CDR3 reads TGTGCCAGCAGCGGGTCCCGGGACATTCGACGGGGGGAGCTGTTTTTT. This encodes CASSGSRDIRRGELFF. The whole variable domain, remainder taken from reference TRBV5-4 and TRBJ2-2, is ETGVTQSPTHLIKTRGQQVTLRCSSQSGHNTVSWYQQALGQGPQFIFQYYREEENGRGNFPPRFSGLQFPNYSSELNVNALELDDSALYLCASSGSRDIRRGELFFGEGSRLTVL.

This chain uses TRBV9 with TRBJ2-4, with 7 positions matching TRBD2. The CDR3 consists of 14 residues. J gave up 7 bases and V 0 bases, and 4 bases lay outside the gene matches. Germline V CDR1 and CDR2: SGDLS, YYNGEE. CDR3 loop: CASSVGGGVNIQYF. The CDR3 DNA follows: TGTGCCAGCAGCGTAGGGGGGGGAGTGAACATTCAGTACTTC.

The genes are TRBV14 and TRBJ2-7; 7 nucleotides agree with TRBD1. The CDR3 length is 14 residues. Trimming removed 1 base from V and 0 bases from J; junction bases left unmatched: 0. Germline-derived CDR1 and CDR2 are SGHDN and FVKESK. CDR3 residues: CASSQAGGSYEQYF. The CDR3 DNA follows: TGTGCCAGCAGCCAAGCAGGGGGCTCCTACGAGCAGTACTTC.

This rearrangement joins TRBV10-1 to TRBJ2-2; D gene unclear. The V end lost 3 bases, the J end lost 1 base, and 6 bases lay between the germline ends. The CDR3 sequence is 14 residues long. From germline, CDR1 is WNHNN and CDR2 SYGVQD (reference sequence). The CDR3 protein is CASSDTGNTGELFF. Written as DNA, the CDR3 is TGCGCCAGCAGTGATACGGGGAACACCGGGGAGCTGTTTTTT.

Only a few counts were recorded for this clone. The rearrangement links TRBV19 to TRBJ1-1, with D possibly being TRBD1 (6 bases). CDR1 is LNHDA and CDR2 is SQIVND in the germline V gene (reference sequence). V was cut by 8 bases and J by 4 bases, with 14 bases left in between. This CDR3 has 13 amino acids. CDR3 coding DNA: TGTGCCAGTGGCAGGGGCGGGCCCACTGAAGCTTTCTTT. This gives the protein CASGRGGPTEAFF.

CDR3 bases: TGTGCCAGCAGCCCGAGCGGACTGGGATTAGGGAACACTGAAGCTTTCTTT. Translated: CASSPSGLGLGNTEAFF. The V call is TRBV5-5, the J call TRBJ1-1, with D hard to call. CDR1 and CDR2 (germline): SGHKS, YYEKEE (reference sequence). Trimming took 4 bases from V and 1 from J, leaving 20 bases between them. This CDR3 has 17 amino acids.

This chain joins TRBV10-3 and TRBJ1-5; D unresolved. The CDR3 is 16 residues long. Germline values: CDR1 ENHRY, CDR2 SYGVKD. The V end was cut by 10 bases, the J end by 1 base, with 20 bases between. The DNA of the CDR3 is TGTGCCACCCTCGGCGGAAAGGGAGGGAGCAATCAGCCCCAGCATTTT. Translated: CATLGGKGGSNQPQHF.

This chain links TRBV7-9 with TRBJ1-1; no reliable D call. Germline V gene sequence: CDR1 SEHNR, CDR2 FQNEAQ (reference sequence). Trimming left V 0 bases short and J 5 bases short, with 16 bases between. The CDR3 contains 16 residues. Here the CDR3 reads CASSLAPSQRVTEAFF. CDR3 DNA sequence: TGTGCCAGCAGCTTAGCCCCATCTCAGCGGGTTACTGAAGCTTTCTTT.

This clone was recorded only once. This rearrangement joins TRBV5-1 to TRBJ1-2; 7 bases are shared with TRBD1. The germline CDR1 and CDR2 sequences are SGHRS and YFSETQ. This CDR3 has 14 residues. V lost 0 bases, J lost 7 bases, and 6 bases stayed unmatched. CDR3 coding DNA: TGCGCCAGCAGCTTGGGACAGGGATCAACTGGCTACACCTTC. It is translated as CASSLGQGSTGYTF.